The 7 T cell receptor beta chains below come from one sample, sequenced in a study of blood T cell repertoires in COVID-19 (dated by TCRdb to about 2020). The library was obtained by the immunoSEQ multiplex PCR assay. In its TCRdb copy, this immuneACCESS table keeps in-frame sequences only and misses some clones. Where compared with another copy, unresolved V genes explain less than half of these, and the others have no known cause. The table for this sample lists about 410,000 clones; about nine tenths of them were counted only once. The ten largest clones take up 1.7% of the sample. The material sequenced was PBMCs or T cells enriched from blood (not recorded which). These receptors all come from a woman in her twenties or thirties who had recovered from COVID-19.

The rearrangement uses TRBV19 and TRBJ1-1; no reliable D call. The V end lost 7 bases, the J end lost 1 base, and 16 bases lay between the germline ends. The germline V gene encodes CDR1 LNHDA and CDR2 SQIVND (reference sequence). This CDR3 region has 15 residues. The CDR3 region has the DNA TGTGCCAGTATAATCGAGGGAGGTCGGAACACTGAAGCTTTCTTT. Translating gives CASIIEGGRNTEAFF.

This chain connects TRBV7-8 to TRBJ1-2; D gene ambiguous. The CDR3 spans 13 residues. Per the germline V gene, CDR1 is SGHVS and CDR2 is FQNEAQ. Trimming cost V 0 bases and J 5 bases, with 7 bases left between them. CDR3 amino acids: CASSLASMYGYTF. CDR3 in DNA: TGTGCCAGCAGCTTAGCGAGTATGTATGGCTACACCTTC.

V gene TRBV3-1 (or the pseudogene TRBV3-2) combines with J gene TRBJ1-5, with 11 bases fitting TRBD1. Germline CDR1 and CDR2: LGHDT and YNNKEL (reference sequence). This CDR3 spans 21 amino acids. J was trimmed by 0 bases and V by 3 bases; bases with no gene match: 16. The DNA of the CDR3 is TGTGCCAGCAGCCATTTGGGGGAACGGGACAGGGGGAAGAATAGCAATCAGCCCCAGCATTTT. This encodes CASSHLGERDRGKNSNQPQHF.

This rearrangement joins TRBV27 to TRBJ2-1; unclear D gene. Germline V gene data show CDR1 as MNHEY and CDR2 as SMNVEV (reference sequence). V lost 6 bases to trimming and J lost 5 bases, with 8 bases between them. The length of the CDR3 is 12 residues. CDR3 DNA: TGTGCCAGCAGACTTAGTAACAATGAGCAGTTCTTC. The encoded protein is CASRLSNNEQFF.

The chain employs TRBV12-2 and TRBJ1-4; the table gives TRBD1 as D, unverified against the DNA. TRBV12-2 is shown as a pseudogene. This CDR3 region has 15 residues. CDR3 sequence (DNA): TGTGCAAGTCGCTTCACAGGGTTAGCTAATGAAAAACTGTTTTTT. Protein product: CASRFTGLANEKLFF.

The chain carries TRBV9 and TRBJ2-6, with D tentatively TRBD1 (6 bases). Germline assignment: CDR1 SGDLS and CDR2 YYNGEE. There are 19 residues in the CDR3. V dropped 4 bases and J dropped 4 bases, with 24 bases sitting between them. In nucleotides, the CDR3 is TGTGCCAGCAGCCCCCGAGGTTGGGGGCCCTTGGGAGGGGCCAACGTCCTGACTTTC. Translating gives CASSPRGWGPLGGANVLTF.

This clone occurred once. This sequence joins TRBV9 and TRBJ2-3; 11 nucleotides match TRBD2. CDR3 length equals 18 residues. Looked up from germline, CDR1 is SGDLS and CDR2 is YYNGEE. The ends lost 0 bases at V and 0 bases at J; junction bases unmatched: 6. CDR3 DNA sequence: TGTGCCAGCAGCGTAGGGCTAGCGGGAGGCCCTAGCACAGATACGCAGTATTTT. Its translation: CASSVGLAGGPSTDTQYF.